This T cell receptor (beta chain) was sequenced for a study of CD8+ T cells in alopecia areata. The study's findings and limits: The study found higher clonality in lesional than normal scalp, especially in alopecia totalis/universalis.

As to this clone: Its antigen is unidentified.

Following RNA extraction, reverse transcription yielded cDNA that acted as the sequencing template. Generated by immunoSEQ multiplex PCR, the TCRdb table keeps only in-frame clones and is missing some. The sample shows about 180,000 clones, more than 60% of them seen only once. The CDR3 is made up of 15 amino acids. Germline V gene lookup returns CDR1 GTSNPN and CDR2 SVGIG (reference sequence). J was trimmed by 4 bases and V by 1 base; bases with no gene match: 8. The chain links TRBV30 to TRBJ2-3; the match to TRBD1 covers 7 bases. Sequences were derived from CD4+ T cells sorted from blood, sampled at week 0. The receptor's source is a human donor with alopecia areata. CDR3 in DNA: TGTGCCTGGAGTGGTGACAGGGAGAGCGCAGATACGCAGTATTTT. It specifies CAWSGDRESADTQYF.